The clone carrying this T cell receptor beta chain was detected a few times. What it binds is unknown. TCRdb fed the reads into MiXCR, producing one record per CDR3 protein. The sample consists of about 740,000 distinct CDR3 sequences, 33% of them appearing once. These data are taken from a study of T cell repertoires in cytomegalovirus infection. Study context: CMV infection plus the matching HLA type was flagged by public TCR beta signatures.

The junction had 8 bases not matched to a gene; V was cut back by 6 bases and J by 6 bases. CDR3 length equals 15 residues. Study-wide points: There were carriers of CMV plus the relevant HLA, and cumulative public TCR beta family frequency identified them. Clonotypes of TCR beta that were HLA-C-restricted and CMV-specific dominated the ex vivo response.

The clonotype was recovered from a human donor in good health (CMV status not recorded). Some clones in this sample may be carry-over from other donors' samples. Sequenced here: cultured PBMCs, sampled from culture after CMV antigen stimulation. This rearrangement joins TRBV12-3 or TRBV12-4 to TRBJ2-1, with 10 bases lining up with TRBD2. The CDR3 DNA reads TGTGCCAGCAGCCCCGCGAGCGGGAGGGGCAATGAGCAGTTCTTC. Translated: CASSPASGRGNEQFF.